These 31 T cell receptor beta chains were all obtained from the same sample, sequenced in a study of blood T cell repertoires in COVID-19. The protocol was immunoSEQ multiplex PCR, while the TCRdb copy is restricted to in-frame clones and leaves out a portion. The data contain about 200,000 clones, 81% of them singletons. The specimen sequenced was PBMCs or T cells enriched from blood (not recorded which). These TCRs come from a woman between 50 and 59 years old with acute COVID-19.

The chain is built from TRBV18 and TRBJ2-7, with TRBD2 matching 8 bases. Trimming cost V 4 bases and J 0 bases; bases outside gene matches: 2. The CDR3 extends over 14 amino acids. The germline V gene encodes CDR1 KGHSH and CDR2 LQKENI. The DNA of the CDR3 is TGTGCCAGCTCACTTAGCGGGGCCTCCTACGAGCAGTACTTC. It translates to CASSLSGASYEQYF.

V gene TRBV29-1 combines with J gene TRBJ2-7; TRBD1 might be the D (7 bases). The V gene's germline CDR1 is SQVTM and CDR2 ANQGSEA. Trimming pared 0 bases from V and 3 bases from J, leaving 18 bases between. The CDR3 sequence is 16 residues long. CDR3 loop: CSVEDSRGQGGYEQYF. The DNA of the CDR3 is TGCAGCGTTGAAGATAGCCGGGGGCAGGGGGGCTACGAGCAGTACTTC.

This chain links TRBV7-8 with TRBJ2-3; 11 positions match TRBD2. The CDR3 covers 16 residues. Germline lookup yields CDR1 SGHVS and CDR2 FQNEAQ. V shed 5 bases, J shed 0 bases, and the junction held 4 bases outside the gene matches. The CDR3 nucleotides are TGTGCCAGCAGCCCTGGGACTAGCGGTAGCACAGATACGCAGTATTTT. This codes for CASSPGTSGSTDTQYF. The full variable domain, its missing parts supplied by reference TRBV7-8 and TRBJ2-3, is GAGVSQSPRYKVAKRGQDVALRCDPISGHVSLFWYQQALGQGPEFLTYFQNEAQLDKSGLPSDRFFAERPEGSVSTLKIQRTQQEDSAVYLCASSPGTSGSTDTQYFGPGTRLTVL.

This clone was found a few times. The chain recombines TRBV12-5 with TRBJ1-1, with D tentatively TRBD1 (6 bases). Germline CDR1 is LGHNT and CDR2 is FRNRAP. The CDR3 is made up of 13 amino acids. The V end was cut by 5 bases, the J end by 3 bases, with 10 bases between. The CDR3 DNA reads as TGTGCTAGTGGTCGGGACACCGACACTGAAGCTTTCTTT. It is translated as CASGRDTDTEAFF.

CDR3 loop: CASSLERTGPREETQYF. The DNA for the CDR3 is TGTGCCAGCAGCCTAGAAAGGACAGGGCCCAGGGAAGAGACCCAGTACTTC. J is TRBJ2-5 and V is TRBV28; TRBD1 matches at 8 bases. Germline V gives CDR1 MDHEN, CDR2 SYDVKM. The V and J ends lost 6 bases and 3 bases, in that order; junction bases with no gene match: 15. The CDR3 is 17 residues long.

The chain combines TRBV6-5 with TRBJ1-4, with D perhaps TRBD1 (5 bases). The CDR3 runs to 15 residues. Germline V gene data show CDR1 as MNHEY and CDR2 as SVGAGI. Trimming took off 5 bases at V and 8 bases at J, with 18 bases between the two ends. The CDR3 region has the DNA TGTGCCAGCAGTCCCCGACCTGGGAGGGGAGAAAAACTGTTTTTT. Translating it yields CASSPRPGRGEKLFF.

This rearrangement joins TRBV29-1 to TRBJ1-1; D call uncertain. CDR1 SQVTM and CDR2 ANQGSEA come from the germline V gene. The CDR3 covers 13 residues. Trimming pared 6 bases from V and 2 bases from J, leaving 13 bases between. The CDR3 coding sequence is TGCAGCGTCCGCATGGGCCGCAACACTGAAGCTTTCTTT. Protein product: CSVRMGRNTEAFF. Together with reference TRBV29-1 and TRBJ1-1, the CDR3 gives the full variable domain: SAVISQKPSRDICQRGTSLTIQCQVDSQVTMMFWYRQQPGQSLTLIATANQGSEATYESGFVIDKFPISRPNLTFSTLTVSNMSPEDSSIYLCSVRMGRNTEAFFGQGTRLTVV.

As concerns this clone: The junction shows a germline mismatch at one end, possibly a read error. V usage is TRBV29-1 and J usage is TRBJ2-7, with 9 positions matching TRBD1. The CDR3 covers 17 residues. CDR1 SQVTM and CDR2 ANQGSEA come from the germline V gene. CDR3 amino acids: CSVEEGHPGQGLYEQYF. The CDR3 DNA follows: TGCAGCGTAGAAGAAGGGCACCCGGGACAGGGTCTCTACGAGCAGTACTTC.

The chain carries TRBV19 and TRBJ2-3; TRBD1 aligns across 7 bases. Germline-derived CDR1 and CDR2 are LNHDA and SQIVND (reference sequence). V shed 4 bases and J 3 bases; nucleotides not matched to a gene: 7. There are 15 residues in the CDR3. The CDR3 loop reads CASSTGTASTDTQYF. As DNA, the CDR3 is TGTGCCAGTAGTACAGGGACAGCATCGACAGATACGCAGTATTTT.

The J gene is TRBJ1-5, the V gene TRBV7-9; TRBD1 aligns across 7 bases. The CDR3 is made up of 14 amino acids. Trimming cost V 6 bases and J 9 bases; bases outside gene matches: 11. Looked up from germline, CDR1 is SEHNR and CDR2 is FQNEAQ (reference sequence). CDR3 sequence: CASSSQTGQVPQHF. In DNA, the CDR3 is TGTGCCAGCAGTTCACAGACAGGGCAGGTGCCCCAGCATTTT. The variable domain in full, completed from reference TRBV7-9 and TRBJ1-5, reads DTGVSQNPRHKITKRGQNVTFRCDPISEHNRLYWYRQTLGQGPEFLTYFQNEAQLEKSRLLSDRFSAERPKGSFSTLEIQRTEQGDSAMYLCASSSQTGQVPQHFGDGTRLSIL.

This clone occurred a few times. The chain uses TRBV28 and TRBJ2-1, with D unresolved. The germline gives CDR1 MDHEN, CDR2 SYDVKM. This CDR3 is built from 16 residues. V lost 1 base and J lost 0, with 10 bases in between. The CDR3 spells CASSLFGLSSYNEQFF. The DNA of the CDR3 is TGTGCCAGCAGTTTATTTGGGCTCAGCTCCTACAATGAGCAGTTCTTC.

This clone was observed a single time. CDR3 nucleotides: TGCGCCAGCGGACGGCTAGCGGAGAGTAGCGAGCAGTACTTC. This gives the protein CASGRLAESSEQYF. This sequence joins TRBV5-1 and TRBJ2-7; 7 nucleotides match TRBD2. The ends lost 7 bases at V and 6 bases at J; junction bases unmatched: 13. Germline V CDR1 and CDR2: SGHRS, YFSETQ. This CDR3 region has 14 residues.

This clone was picked up a small number of times. This chain joins TRBV7-9 and TRBJ1-5; possibly TRBD1 for D (6 bases). Germline V CDR1 and CDR2: SEHNR, FQNEAQ (reference sequence). The CDR3 loop spans 19 amino acids. V was cut by 4 bases and J by 8 bases, with 30 bases left in between. The CDR3 DNA is TGTGCCAGCAGCTATTCTAAAGGGCGGGGGCTGGTGTTAGGTGAGCCCCAGCATTTT. Translation gives CASSYSKGRGLVLGEPQHF. Full variable domain (rest looked up from reference TRBV7-9 and TRBJ1-5): DTGVSQNPRHKITKRGQNVTFRCDPISEHNRLYWYRQTLGQGPEFLTYFQNEAQLEKSRLLSDRFSAERPKGSFSTLEIQRTEQGDSAMYLCASSYSKGRGLVLGEPQHFGDGTRLSIL.

This chain connects TRBV7-6 to TRBJ2-2; TRBD1 might be the D (6 bases). CDR3 length: 15 residues. Trimming removed 5 bases from V and 3 bases from J, with 13 bases in between. Germline V gene lookup returns CDR1 SGHVS and CDR2 FNYEAQ. As DNA, the CDR3 is TGTGCCAGCAGCATATACAGGGATCACACCGGGGAGCTGTTTTTT. The encoded protein is CASSIYRDHTGELFF.

The chain joins TRBV2 to TRBJ2-5, with a weak D call TRBD1 (6 bases). This CDR3 is 14 amino acids long. The V end was cut by 6 bases, the J end by 0 bases, with 11 bases between. In germline, CDR1 is SNHLY, CDR2 FYNNEI. CDR3 bases: TGTGCCAGCAGGGCTGACAGGTACCAAGAGACCCAGTACTTC. Translating it yields CASRADRYQETQYF.

This clone was counted a few times. The V and J genes are TRBV6-2 or TRBV6-3 and TRBJ2-7, with a tentative D call TRBD2 (5 bases). This CDR3 is 18 amino acids long. V lost 0 bases and J 0 bases, leaving 18 bases between the germline ends. Looked up from germline, CDR1 is MNHEY and CDR2 is SVGEGT. DNA for the CDR3: TGTGCCAGCAGTTACTCGAGCCAGGTTATGGGGAGCTCCTACGAGCAGTACTTC. Translated: CASSYSSQVMGSSYEQYF.

The rearrangement uses TRBV4-1 and TRBJ2-7, with 14 bases aligning to TRBD2. J lost 2 bases, V lost 4 bases, and 7 bases had no gene match. The germline gives CDR1 MGHRA, CDR2 YSYEKL. CDR3 length equals 17 residues. This CDR3 is CASSPGTSGGITYEQYF. CDR3 bases: TGCGCCAGCAGCCCTGGGACTAGCGGGGGTATTACCTACGAGCAGTACTTC.

The J gene is TRBJ2-7, the V gene TRBV28; D is possibly TRBD2 (7 bases). The germline V gene encodes CDR1 MDHEN and CDR2 SYDVKM. The CDR3 runs to 14 residues. V was trimmed by 2 bases and J by 2 bases, leaving 10 bases between them. The CDR3 nucleotides are TGTGCCAGCAGTTTACGGGGGGCTACCTACGAGCAGTACTTC. Residues: CASSLRGATYEQYF.

V usage is TRBV29-1 and J usage is TRBJ1-6, with D possibly TRBD1 on 6 matching bases. Trimming shortened V by 4 bases and J by 9 bases, and 13 bases separated the two germline ends. CDR1 SQVTM and CDR2 ANQGSEA come from the germline V gene. The CDR3 covers 13 residues. The CDR3, as DNA: TGCAGCGTTGTACAGGGAGACGGTTCACCCCTCCACTTT. It is translated as CSVVQGDGSPLHF.

The V gene is TRBV4-3, the J gene TRBJ2-1; D perhaps matches TRBD1 (5 bases). This CDR3 spans 13 amino acids. Germline V gene data show CDR1 as LGHNA and CDR2 as YSLEER. V shed 0 bases and J shed 10 bases, with 10 bases lying between them. The CDR3 is CASSQEGLREQFF. The CDR3 coding sequence is TGCGCCAGCAGCCAAGAGGGGCTCAGGGAGCAGTTCTTC.

This chain uses TRBV5-1 with TRBJ2-3, with a tentative D call TRBD1 (6 bases). Trimming left V 6 bases short and J 0 bases short, with 11 bases between. This CDR3 contains 14 residues. The germline gives CDR1 SGHRS, CDR2 YFSETQ. The DNA for the CDR3 is TGCGCCAGCAACTTTGGACAGAGCACAGATACGCAGTATTTT. Encoded protein: CASNFGQSTDTQYF.

The chain joins TRBV6-2 or TRBV6-3 to TRBJ2-5; possible D gene TRBD2, 6 bases. Germline CDR1 MNHEY, CDR2 SVGEGT. Trimming took 6 bases from V and 2 from J, leaving 13 bases between them. The length of the CDR3 is 14 residues. CDR3 sequence: CASSRTSPQETQYF. The CDR3 bases are TGTGCCAGCAGCCGAACTAGCCCACAAGAGACCCAGTACTTC.

This clone turned up a few times. This chain joins TRBV5-1 and TRBJ2-2; D gene uncertain. This CDR3 region has 14 residues. The V gene lost 1 base and the J gene lost 2 bases, with 6 bases spanning the gap. In germline, CDR1 is SGHRS, CDR2 YFSETQ. The CDR3 DNA follows: TGCGCCAGCAGCTTGAGCCCTAACACCGGGGAGCTGTTTTTT. It specifies CASSLSPNTGELFF.

This clone occurred once. The chain carries TRBV7-2 and TRBJ1-1; D might be TRBD1 (6 bases). CDR1 and CDR2 (germline): SGHTA, FQGNSA. The V gene lost 5 bases and the J gene lost 9 bases, with 28 bases spanning the gap. CDR3 length: 17 amino acids. The CDR3 loop is CASSGSTGLGREMQAFF. DNA of the CDR3: TGTGCCAGCAGCGGGAGCACAGGGCTGGGTCGGGAAATGCAAGCTTTCTTT.

The chain employs TRBV11-3 and TRBJ1-3; D is perhaps TRBD1 (6 bases). Germline CDR1 reads SGHNT; CDR2 reads YENEEA. The CDR3 covers 15 residues. Between the trimmed V and J ends, which lost 5 bases and 0 bases, there was a span of 11 bases. CDR3 DNA: TGTGCCAGCAGCATACAGGGCCCCTCTGGAAACACCATATATTTT. It is translated as CASSIQGPSGNTIYF.

The V gene is TRBV29-1, the J gene TRBJ2-4; weak D call: TRBD1 (6 bases). This CDR3 has 12 amino acids. Deletions cut 5 bases from V and 8 bases from J, with 13 bases between. The germline V gene encodes CDR1 SQVTM and CDR2 ANQGSEA. The CDR3 region is CSVLMAGDIQYF. CDR3 coding DNA: TGCAGCGTTCTCATGGCAGGGGACATTCAGTACTTC.

This clone was seen a handful of times. The J gene is TRBJ1-2, the V gene TRBV2, with a tentative D call TRBD1 (6 bases). CDR3 length: 14 amino acids. V lost 6 bases, J lost 8 bases, and 19 bases lay in between. From germline, CDR1 is SNHLY and CDR2 FYNNEI. This CDR3 is CASRTGHGEGGYTF. CDR3 bases: TGTGCCAGCAGGACGGGACACGGGGAAGGAGGCTACACCTTC.

V usage is TRBV5-1 and J usage is TRBJ2-2, with D possibly TRBD1 on 6 matching bases. Trimming cost V 0 bases and J 5 bases, with 11 bases left between them. The CDR3 totals 15 residues. Germline CDR1 SGHRS, CDR2 YFSETQ. The CDR3 loop reads CASSLDGTITGELFF. For the CDR3, the DNA is TGCGCCAGCAGCTTGGACGGGACAATAACCGGGGAGCTGTTTTTT.

The chain uses TRBV6-2 or TRBV6-3 and TRBJ2-5, with 7 bases lining up with TRBD2. Trimming removed 5 bases from V and 5 bases from J; junction bases left unmatched: 5. The CDR3 is made up of 13 amino acids. CDR1 is MNHEY and CDR2 is SVGEGT in the germline V gene. CDR3 loop: CASSRDYRETQYF. Written as DNA, the CDR3 is TGTGCCAGCAGTCGGGACTATAGGGAGACCCAGTACTTC.

The rearrangement joins TRBV6-5 to TRBJ2-3, with TRBD1 as a possible D gene (6 bases). The CDR3 is made up of 15 amino acids. V was pared by 6 bases and J by 2 bases, with 15 bases between. Germline assignment: CDR1 MNHEY and CDR2 SVGAGI. The CDR3 DNA reads TGTGCCAGCAGGTCATTGGACAGACACACAGATACGCAGTATTTT. This encodes CASRSLDRHTDTQYF.

The V call is TRBV7-9, the J call TRBJ2-2; possibly TRBD2 for D (6 bases). Germline-derived CDR1 and CDR2 are SEHNR and FQNEAQ (reference sequence). The V and J ends lost 4 bases and 5 bases respectively, with 20 bases between them. The CDR3 consists of 17 residues. The CDR3 protein is CASSSSGSDYITGELFF. The DNA of the CDR3 is TGTGCCAGCAGCTCATCAGGGTCGGACTACATAACCGGGGAGCTGTTTTTT.